These 4 T cell receptor beta chains were sequenced from one sample in a study of tissue T cells after allogeneic stem cell transplantation. Profiling relied on immunoSEQ multiplex PCR, and the TCRdb table lists in-frame clones only, not all of them. Here the sample spans more than 10,000 clones, more than 30% being singletons. Time point described: mouse harvest day 7 after allogeneic transplant. The graft held 10^6 splenic CD5+ T cells and 10^7 T-cell-depleted bone marrow cells. The sequencing input was skin. All receptors come from a female BALB/c mouse given C57BL/6 T cells with graft-versus-host disease after an allogeneic hematopoietic cell transplant.

Relative to its sample, this clone is medium-sized. Mouse germline and gene names are used. Read coverage stops 1 residue before the CDR3 terminus; the germline J gene supplies the remainder. The chain is built from TRBV14 and TRBJ2-3; 10 bases fit TRBD2. The V gene's germline CDR1 is SGHDT and CDR2 FRDEAV. There are 16 residues in the CDR3. The V gene end was trimmed by 1 base and the J gene end by 2 bases; junction bases not matched to a gene: 4. The sequenced CDR3 bases are TGTGCCAGCAGTTTCCCTGGGGGGGCTATTGCAGAAACGCTGTAT. This encodes CASSFPGGAIAETLY. The complete CDR3 reads CASSFPGGAIAETLYF.

This clone was recorded a few times. Gene names and germline refer to mouse. The read terminates 1 residue before the CDR3 end, so the remaining end is supplied by the germline J gene. This sequence joins TRBV3 and TRBJ1-3, with D perhaps TRBD1 (6 bases). The germline V gene encodes CDR1 SNHLY and CDR2 FYNGKV (reference sequence). V was shortened by 5 bases and J by 7 bases, with 15 bases between the two germline ends. This CDR3 is 14 amino acids long. The sequenced part of the CDR3 DNA is TGTGCCAGCAGCCCGGGACACCTCCTCAATACGCTCTAT. Translated, it gives CASSPGHLLNTLY. The CDR3 as a whole reads CASSPGHLLNTLYF. The whole variable domain, remainder taken from reference TRBV3 and TRBJ1-3, is GPKVLQIPSHQIIDMGQMVTLNCDPVSNHLYFYWYKQILGQQMEFLVNFYNGKVMEKSKLFKDQFSVERPDGSYFTLKIQPTALEDSAVYFCASSPGHLLNTLYFGEGSRLIVV.

As regards this clone: Each gene name is a mouse one. The read stops 1 residue short of the end of the CDR3; the missing end is completed from the germline J gene. This sequence joins TRBV5 and TRBJ2-2; TRBD2 agrees at 13 bases. V dropped 3 bases and J dropped 4; count of bases not matched to a gene: 2. Germline V gene sequence: CDR1 LGHNA, CDR2 YNLKQL (reference sequence). CDR3 length: 16 amino acids. Here the CDR3 reads CASSQDWGGFTGQLYF. The sequenced CDR3 bases are TGTGCCAGCAGCCAGGACTGGGGGGGCTTCACCGGGCAGCTCTAC.

This clone showed up just a few times. Any gene name here is a mouse gene name. From the germline J gene comes the end of the CDR3, since the read stops 1 residue before it. The gene calls are TRBV23 and TRBJ1-4. The CDR3 loop spans 12 amino acids. In germline, CDR1 is KGHTA, CDR2 FQNQQP. Partial CDR3 DNA: TGCTCCAGCAGTCAATTCAACGAAAGATTATTT. Its protein product is CSSSQFNERLF. The complete CDR3 protein is CSSSQFNERLFF.